This entry lists 26 T cell receptor beta chains sequenced from one sample in a study of blood T cell repertoires in COVID-19. Clones were sequenced by immunoSEQ multiplex PCR, and TCRdb holds only the in-frame ones, with some missing. The sample holds more than 300,000 clones, roughly four fifths seen once. The sequenced sample was PBMCs or T cells enriched from blood (not recorded which). These receptors were taken from a woman in her fifties or sixties who had recovered from COVID-19.

The chain couples TRBV29-1 to TRBJ1-3, with 7 bases identical to TRBD1. J lost 4 bases, V lost 6 bases, and 6 bases had no gene match. CDR1 and CDR2 (germline): SQVTM, ANQGSEA. The CDR3 totals 13 residues. In DNA form, the CDR3 reads TGCAGCGTACTACAGGGGAGCGGAAACACCATATATTTT. Translated: CSVLQGSGNTIYF.

The chain employs TRBV2 and TRBJ2-4; TRBD2 matches at 9 bases. CDR1 is SNHLY, CDR2 FYNNEI, per germline. The J segment lost 0 bases and the V segment lost 5 bases, leaving 17 bases of the junction unmatched. This CDR3 has 20 residues. The CDR3 loop is CASSPLVGSGRPLAKNIQYF. DNA of the CDR3: TGTGCCAGCAGTCCCCTGGTTGGGAGCGGGAGGCCACTAGCCAAAAACATTCAGTACTTC.

The CDR3, as DNA: TGTGCCAGCAGCCAAGATTCGGGTGGCTACACCTTC. Its translation is CASSQDSGGYTF. V and J are TRBV3-1 (or the pseudogene TRBV3-2) and TRBJ1-2, with D unclear. Trimming took 0 bases from V and 7 from J, leaving 6 bases between them. This CDR3 region has 12 residues. The germline CDR1 and CDR2 sequences are LGHDT and YNNKEL (reference sequence).

The gene calls are TRBV27 and TRBJ2-5, with D tentatively TRBD1 (6 bases). CDR3 size: 16 residues. CDR1 is MNHEY and CDR2 is SMNVEV in the germline V gene (reference sequence). The germline V and J ends were trimmed by 5 bases and 4 bases, with 20 bases remaining between them. As DNA, the CDR3 is TGTGCCAGCAGTGTACCCCGGGACACTAGGCCAGAGACCCAGTACTTC. It specifies CASSVPRDTRPETQYF.

The chain has TRBV29-1 and TRBJ2-3; D is possibly TRBD1 (5 bases). The V end was cut by 6 bases, the J end by 4 bases, with 17 bases between. This CDR3 spans 14 amino acids. Germline V gives CDR1 SQVTM, CDR2 ANQGSEA. Here the CDR3 DNA reads TGCAGCGTCGCACCCCAGGGTATCGCAGATACGCAGTATTTT. Translation: CSVAPQGIADTQYF.

The chain joins TRBV14 to TRBJ1-2; D is uncertain. The germline V gene has CDR1 SGHDN and CDR2 FVKESK. V lost 1 base and J lost 4, with 7 bases in between. The CDR3 totals 13 residues. This CDR3 is CASSQGLSYGYTF. The CDR3, as DNA: TGTGCCAGCAGCCAAGGTTTGAGCTATGGCTACACCTTC.

This clone came up a few times. The chain is built from TRBV4-1 and TRBJ1-6; D possibly corresponds to TRBD1 (5 bases). Germline V lookup: CDR1 MGHRA, CDR2 YSYEKL. Trimming cost V 1 base and J 3 bases, with 10 bases left between them. The CDR3 extends over 16 amino acids. CDR3 in DNA: TGCGCCAGCAGCCAAGGCAGGGAATTCTATAATTCACCCCTCCACTTT. Translating it yields CASSQGREFYNSPLHF.

The V and J genes are TRBV5-1 and TRBJ2-7, with a weak D call TRBD1 (6 bases). V gave up 2 bases and J gave up 2 bases, with 11 bases separating them. There are 14 residues in the CDR3. Looked up from germline, CDR1 is SGHRS and CDR2 is YFSETQ. The CDR3 nucleotides are TGCGCCAGCAGCTTTGAGGACAGAACCTACGAGCAGTACTTC. It specifies CASSFEDRTYEQYF.

The chain uses TRBV9 and TRBJ1-2; D is perhaps TRBD1 (5 bases). Per the germline V gene, CDR1 is SGDLS and CDR2 is YYNGEE. The CDR3 spans 14 residues. The ends were cut back, 4 bases at V and 0 bases at J, with 10 bases in the middle. The CDR3 DNA reads TGTGCCAGCAGCCCCGGACACCCTAACTATGGCTACACCTTC. It translates to CASSPGHPNYGYTF.

The chain couples TRBV2 to TRBJ1-1; maybe TRBD1 (6 bases). V was shortened by 7 bases and J by 1 base, with 16 bases between the two germline ends. The CDR3 covers 15 residues. Per germline, CDR1 SNHLY and CDR2 FYNNEI. This chain's CDR3 is CASTQGGAGNTEAFF. DNA of the CDR3: TGTGCCAGCACCCAAGGGGGGGCTGGGAACACTGAAGCTTTCTTT. Drawing the rest from reference TRBV2 and TRBJ1-1, the complete variable domain is EPEVTQTPSHQVTQMGQEVILRCVPISNHLYFYWYRQILGQKVEFLVSFYNNEISEKSEIFDDQFSVERPDGSNFTLKIRSTKLEDSAMYFCASTQGGAGNTEAFFGQGTRLTVV.

There are a few counts of this clone. This rearrangement joins TRBV7-2 to TRBJ2-3, with TRBD2 identical over 7 bases. Trimming took 5 bases from V and 3 from J; bases not matched to a gene: 14. Germline V CDR1 and CDR2: SGHTA, FQGNSA. This CDR3 is built from 17 residues. The CDR3: CASSPRVAGEETDTQYF. The CDR3 DNA follows: TGTGCCAGCAGCCCGCGGGTCGCGGGGGAAGAGACAGATACGCAGTATTTT.

The V gene is TRBV7-9, the J gene TRBJ2-1; 11 nucleotides line up with TRBD1. There are 15 residues in the CDR3. V dropped 3 bases and J dropped 8; count of bases not matched to a gene: 6. CDR1 SEHNR and CDR2 FQNEAQ come from the germline V gene (reference sequence). The CDR3 coding sequence is TGTGCCAGCAGCTTTTTGGGGACAGGGGGGGATGAGCAGTTCTTC. Its protein product is CASSFLGTGGDEQFF.

The chain combines TRBV7-2 with TRBJ2-1; maybe TRBD1 (5 bases). This CDR3 region has 15 residues. V was pared by 1 base and J by 4 bases, with 11 bases between. Looked up from germline, CDR1 is SGHTA and CDR2 is FQGNSA. CDR3 loop: CASSLVQGAYNEQFF. CDR3 coding DNA: TGTGCCAGCAGCTTAGTTCAGGGCGCTTACAATGAGCAGTTCTTC.

The chain uses TRBV19 and TRBJ1-1; maybe TRBD1 (6 bases). CDR3 size: 13 residues. V was trimmed by 5 bases and J by 4 bases, leaving 11 bases between them. Germline V gene lookup returns CDR1 LNHDA and CDR2 SQIVND (reference sequence). In nucleotides, the CDR3 is TGTGCCAGTAGTGCAGGGGATAGCACTGAAGCTTTCTTT. Its translation is CASSAGDSTEAFF.

The chain employs TRBV6-5 and TRBJ1-2; possibly TRBD1 for D (6 bases). Germline CDR1 MNHEY, CDR2 SVGAGI. This CDR3 has 16 amino acids. V shed 0 bases and J shed 0 bases, with 11 bases lying between them. CDR3 protein: CASSYSIQGANYGYTF. The DNA for the CDR3 is TGTGCCAGCAGTTACTCGATACAGGGAGCTAACTATGGCTACACCTTC.

The chain recombines TRBV19 with TRBJ2-6, with D perhaps TRBD1 (6 bases). In germline, CDR1 is LNHDA, CDR2 SQIVND (reference sequence). The CDR3 is 16 amino acids. Trimming left V 6 bases short and J 2 bases short, with 14 bases between. This chain's CDR3 is CASSPTGRAGANVLTF. The DNA of the CDR3 is TGTGCCAGTAGCCCAACAGGGAGAGCTGGGGCCAACGTCCTGACTTTC.

V usage is TRBV7-6 and J usage is TRBJ2-3; TRBD2 matches at 8 bases. V was pared by 2 bases and J by 0 bases, with 1 base of the junction left unmatched. Germline loops: CDR1 SGHVS, CDR2 FNYEAQ. This CDR3 is 15 amino acids long. Written as DNA, the CDR3 is TGTGCCAGCAGCTTAATAGCGGGAAGCACAGATACGCAGTATTTT. This translates into CASSLIAGSTDTQYF.

J is TRBJ1-4 and V is TRBV30; D not resolved. Germline V gene lookup returns CDR1 GTSNPN and CDR2 SVGIG (reference sequence). V dropped 1 base and J dropped 4 bases, with 10 bases sitting between them. There are 14 residues in the CDR3. The DNA for the CDR3 is TGTGCCTGGAGTGAGAGGCAGCTTAATGAAAAACTGTTTTTT. Translating gives CAWSERQLNEKLFF.

The CDR3 loop reads CASSLGAGYNYGYTF. CDR3 nucleotides: TGTGCCAGCAGCCTTGGAGCAGGGTACAACTATGGCTACACCTTC. J is TRBJ1-2 and V is TRBV7-3; possibly TRBD1 for D (5 bases). The germline V gene encodes CDR1 SGHTA and CDR2 FQGTGA. The CDR3 loop spans 15 amino acids. V was pared by 5 bases and J by 2 bases, with 15 bases between. Together with reference TRBV7-3 and TRBJ1-2, the CDR3 gives the full variable domain: GAGVSQTPSNKVTEKGKYVELRCDPISGHTALYWYRQSLGQGPEFLIYFQGTGAADDSGLPNDRFFAVRPEGSVSTLKIQRTERGDSAVYLCASSLGAGYNYGYTFGSGTRLTVV.

The CDR3 DNA reads as TGTGCCAGTAGTATAGATGGTTCAGGGGGCTATTCCGATGGCTACACCTTC. Protein product: CASSIDGSGGYSDGYTF. The rearrangement links TRBV19 to TRBJ1-2; 8 bases align to TRBD1. The V segment lost 0 bases and the J segment 6 bases; nucleotides outside the gene matches: 12. The CDR3 extends over 17 amino acids. The germline V gene encodes CDR1 LNHDA and CDR2 SQIVND (reference sequence).

This chain connects TRBV6-2 or TRBV6-3 to TRBJ1-5; TRBD1 matches 8 bases. This CDR3 contains 15 residues. The germline V gene encodes CDR1 MNHEY and CDR2 SVGEGT. V gave up 6 bases and J gave up 9 bases; unmatched junction bases: 13. The CDR3 sequence is CASSMDRAVYGPQHF. CDR3 sequence (DNA): TGTGCCAGCAGCATGGACAGGGCCGTCTATGGGCCCCAGCATTTT.

The chain employs TRBV2 and TRBJ2-7; D possibly corresponds to TRBD1 (6 bases). Trimming took 6 bases from V and 6 from J, leaving 12 bases between them. The CDR3 has 12 residues. In germline, CDR1 is SNHLY, CDR2 FYNNEI. For the CDR3, the DNA is TGTGCCAGCAGGGACAGCTTCATCGAGCAGTACTTC. It translates to CASRDSFIEQYF.

The chain combines TRBV5-1 with TRBJ1-2; 10 nucleotides match TRBD1. CDR3 length equals 16 residues. Per germline, CDR1 SGHRS and CDR2 YFSETQ. Unmatched junction bases numbered 10, after V lost 4 bases and J lost 4 bases. CDR3 sequence: CASSVVRDRGSYGYTF. Here the CDR3 DNA reads TGCGCCAGCAGCGTGGTGAGGGACAGGGGTAGCTATGGCTACACCTTC.

The chain recombines TRBV7-3 with TRBJ2-7; TRBD2 matches at 8 bases. V lost 0 bases, J lost 3 bases, and 4 bases stayed unmatched. In germline, CDR1 is SGHTA, CDR2 FQGTGA. The CDR3 has 15 residues. DNA for the CDR3: TGTGCCAGCAGCTTAACAAGCGGGAGTATCTACGAGCAGTACTTC. Encoded protein: CASSLTSGSIYEQYF.

The CDR3 loop is CASRQASTDTQYF. The CDR3 nucleotides read TGTGCCAGCCGACAGGCAAGCACAGATACGCAGTATTTT. The chain joins TRBV6-4 to TRBJ2-3, with D maybe TRBD1 (6 bases). V dropped 8 bases and J dropped 0 bases, with 9 bases sitting between them. This CDR3 has 13 residues. Germline CDR1 reads MRHNA; CDR2 reads SNTAGT.

As to this clone: This same CDR3 is encoded by further DNA sequences in the sample. The CDR3 nucleotides read TGTGCCAGCAGTTTCGCGGGGTCTAATGAAAAACTGTTTTTT. Protein sequence: CASSFAGSNEKLFF. The chain links TRBV27 to TRBJ1-4; no clear D gene. Germline V CDR1 and CDR2: MNHEY, SMNVEV (reference sequence). This CDR3 is 14 amino acids long. Trimming pared 3 bases from V and 3 bases from J, leaving 8 bases between.